This T cell receptor beta chain was sequenced during a study of beta chain features in type 1 diabetes. The wider study: Patients did not differ from healthy donors in age, gender or cell yield. Findings and caveats of the study: Across patients, naive, central memory and Treg TCRB repertoires exhibited apparently greater similarity than was observed across healthy donors.

Remarks on this clone: Its antigen is as yet unknown.

CD4+ naive, central memory, regulatory and stem cell-like memory subsets were isolated by sorting on CD45RO/CCR7/CD25/CD127/CD95/CD27. What was sequenced were expressed TCRB transcripts, since all of the isolated RNA had been reverse transcribed. The assay was immunoSEQ multiplex PCR, and TCRdb's table has in-frame clones only and misses some. The table lists about 140,000 clones, about 7% of them singletons. Specimen: central memory CD4+ T cells from blood. The clonotype comes from a woman between 25 and 40 years old in good health.

The CDR3 DNA reads as TGTGCCAGCAGCTTACTGGGGGCGAGGGAAAAACTGTTTTTT. Protein product: CASSLLGAREKLFF. The gene calls are TRBV7-2 and TRBJ1-4; D is perhaps TRBD1 (6 bases). In germline, CDR1 is SGHTA, CDR2 FQGNSA. The germline V and J ends were trimmed by 2 bases and 8 bases, with 12 bases remaining between them. The CDR3 length is 14 residues.